The 17 T cell receptor beta chains in this list originate from one sample, sequenced in a study of T cell changes during pregnancy in multiple sclerosis. The data were produced by immunoSEQ multiplex PCR, yet TCRdb's version contains in-frame clones alone and is incomplete. This sample yields roughly 75,000 clones, of which 70% to 90% are seen a single time; 1.9% belongs to the top ten. The sample here was peripheral blood, taken before pregnancy. The receptors here all came from a female donor with multiple sclerosis, enrolled in a pregnancy study.

This chain connects TRBV9 to TRBJ1-2; 10 nucleotides align to TRBD1. Losses at the gene ends were 3 bases for V and 9 bases for J; bases not matched to a gene: 8. The CDR3 loop spans 14 amino acids. In germline, CDR1 is SGDLS, CDR2 YYNGEE. CDR3 in amino acids: CASSAGTGAYRYTF. The CDR3 bases are TGTGCCAGCAGCGCGGGGACAGGGGCCTACCGCTACACCTTC.

In its sample, this clone was seen once. The chain is built from TRBV7-2 and TRBJ1-2; unclear D gene. V dropped 2 bases and J dropped 4 bases, with 8 bases sitting between them. CDR1 and CDR2 from the germline V gene are SGHTA and FQGNSA. This CDR3 has 13 residues. CDR3 DNA sequence: TGTGCCAGCAGCTTAAACAGCGGCTATGGCTACACCTTC. Protein: CASSLNSGYGYTF.

The chain has TRBV5-1 and TRBJ1-1, with TRBD1 identical over 11 bases. V gave up 4 bases and J gave up 4 bases; unmatched junction bases: 6. The CDR3 sequence is 15 residues long. CDR1 and CDR2 (germline): SGHRS, YFSETQ. CDR3 DNA sequence: TGCGCCAGCAGCCCAACGGACAGGGGGCTCACTGAAGCTTTCTTT. Translating gives CASSPTDRGLTEAFF. Full variable domain (missing parts from reference TRBV5-1 and TRBJ1-1): KAGVTQTPRYLIKTRGQQVTLSCSPISGHRSVSWYQQTPGQGLQFLFEYFSETQRNKGNFPGRFSGRQFSNSRSEMNVSTLELGDSALYLCASSPTDRGLTEAFFGQGTRLTVV.

The gene calls are TRBV6-6 and TRBJ1-1; D unclear. V lost 6 bases and J 4 bases, leaving 9 bases between the germline ends. CDR1 and CDR2 from the germline V gene are MNHNY and SVGAGI (reference sequence). The CDR3 has 12 residues. The CDR3 reads CASRSGGTEAFF. CDR3 bases: TGTGCCAGCAGGAGCGGAGGCACTGAAGCTTTCTTT.

The chain uses TRBV7-9 and TRBJ1-1; TRBD1 aligns across 8 bases. Germline CDR1 and CDR2: SEHNR and FQNEAQ (reference sequence). This CDR3 spans 15 amino acids. V lost 5 bases, J lost 4 bases, and 9 bases stayed unmatched. CDR3 residues: CASSLRTGSSTEAFF. DNA for the CDR3: TGTGCCAGCAGCCTCCGGACAGGGAGTAGCACTGAAGCTTTCTTT.

Remarks on this clone: Germline is not matched at one junction end, which may reflect a read error. This rearrangement joins TRBV7-7 to TRBJ2-3; 11 bases are a match to TRBD2. This CDR3 is 15 amino acids long. Germline assignment: CDR1 SSHAT and CDR2 FNYEAQ (reference sequence). The CDR3 protein is CASSPSGGNTDTQYF. The CDR3 nucleotides are TGTGCTAGCAGCCCTAGCGGGGGGAACACAGATACGCAGTATTTT.

J is TRBJ1-2 and V is TRBV5-1, with 10 bases matching TRBD1. After removal of 4 bases from V and 0 bases from J, the junction contained 6 bases not matched to a gene. This CDR3 has 16 amino acids. CDR1 SGHRS and CDR2 YFSETQ come from the germline V gene. The CDR3 DNA is TGCGCCAGCAGCAAGGGACAGGGGATACCTAACTATGGCTACACCTTC. It translates to CASSKGQGIPNYGYTF.

V usage is TRBV15 and J usage is TRBJ2-5, with TRBD2 matching 7 bases. Losses at the gene ends were 5 bases for V and 5 bases for J; bases not matched to a gene: 20. Germline-derived CDR1 and CDR2 are LNHNV and YYDKDF (reference sequence). CDR3 length equals 18 residues. The CDR3 loop is CATSPSGGGLLGVETQYF. In DNA form, the CDR3 reads TGTGCCACCAGCCCCTCGGGGGGAGGCCTCTTGGGGGTTGAGACCCAGTACTTC.

V gene TRBV5-6 combines with J gene TRBJ1-2, with 7 bases that match TRBD1. Germline CDR1 reads SGHDT; CDR2 reads YYEEEE. CDR3 length equals 16 residues. Trimming took 0 bases from V and 0 from J; bases not matched to a gene: 5. CDR3: CASSLDRGRSNYGYTF. CDR3 nucleotides: TGTGCCAGCAGCTTGGACAGGGGTCGTTCTAACTATGGCTACACCTTC.

The rearrangement links TRBV19 to TRBJ1-1, with D possibly being TRBD1 (6 bases). The V gene lost 4 bases and the J gene lost 3 bases, with 12 bases spanning the gap. CDR1 and CDR2 from the germline V gene are LNHDA and SQIVND (reference sequence). The CDR3 is 14 amino acids. CDR3 loop: CASSTRQAYTEAFF. As DNA, the CDR3 is TGTGCCAGTAGTACCCGACAGGCATACACTGAAGCTTTCTTT.

The chain combines TRBV9 with TRBJ2-3, with D tentatively TRBD2 (5 bases). The germline gives CDR1 SGDLS, CDR2 YYNGEE. Trimming pared 3 bases from V and 5 bases from J, leaving 13 bases between. The CDR3 extends over 14 amino acids. The CDR3 DNA reads TGTGCCAGCAGCGGGCCCCAAGGGAGAGATACGCAGTATTTT. Translating it yields CASSGPQGRDTQYF.

The chain uses TRBV11-2 and TRBJ2-3; 10 bases align to TRBD2. Germline CDR1 reads SGHAT; CDR2 reads FQNNGV. This CDR3 has 15 residues. After removal of 5 bases from V and 5 bases from J, the junction contained 7 bases not matched to a gene. The chain's CDR3 is CASSPLAGGEDTQYF. The CDR3 DNA is TGTGCCAGCAGCCCTTTAGCGGGGGGTGAAGATACGCAGTATTTT. Together with reference TRBV11-2 and TRBJ2-3, the CDR3 gives the full variable domain: EAGVAQSPRYKIIEKRQSVAFWCNPISGHATLYWYQQILGQGPKLLIQFQNNGVVDDSQLPKDRFSAERLKGVDSTLKIQPAKLEDSAVYLCASSPLAGGEDTQYFGPGTRLTVL.

The V call is TRBV9, the J call TRBJ2-1, with TRBD1 identical over 12 bases. After removal of 1 base from V and 9 bases from J, the junction contained 11 bases not matched to a gene. Germline V gene sequence: CDR1 SGDLS, CDR2 YYNGEE. The CDR3 runs 17 residues. Written as DNA, the CDR3 is TGTGCCAGCAGCGTATTATCGTCGGGACAGGGGGCCGGTGAGCAGTTCTTC. The encoded protein is CASSVLSSGQGAGEQFF.

The chain is built from TRBV30 and TRBJ1-6; tentatively, D is TRBD1 (6 bases). The CDR3 spans 14 residues. The V and J ends lost 1 base and 9 bases respectively, with 13 bases between them. The germline V gene encodes CDR1 GTSNPN and CDR2 SVGIG (reference sequence). CDR3 bases: TGTGCCTGGAGTGGCCTGACAGGCCCTTCACCCCTCCACTTT. Translating it yields CAWSGLTGPSPLHF.

This clone is a singleton in its sample. The genes are TRBV27 and TRBJ2-7; D call uncertain. The germline V and J ends were trimmed by 6 bases and 2 bases, with 17 bases remaining between them. The germline V gene encodes CDR1 MNHEY and CDR2 SMNVEV (reference sequence). The CDR3 is 15 residues long. CDR3 nucleotides: TGTGCCAGCAGCCCCTATGCAATCCCCGCCTACGAGCAGTACTTC. This codes for CASSPYAIPAYEQYF.

The chain links TRBV2 to TRBJ1-3; 8 bases fit TRBD1. This CDR3 comprises 15 residues. Germline CDR1 SNHLY, CDR2 FYNNEI. V gave up 9 bases and J gave up 2 bases; unmatched junction bases: 9. This CDR3 is CASRDRYSTGNTIYF. The DNA of the CDR3 is TGTGCCAGTAGGGACAGGTACTCAACTGGAAACACCATATATTTT.

This clone was observed once. J is TRBJ2-2 and V is TRBV7-3; 13 nucleotides line up with TRBD2. The trim removed 7 bases at V and 6 bases at J, leaving 5 bases unmatched. CDR1 and CDR2 (germline): SGHTA, FQGTGA. The CDR3 has 15 amino acids. The CDR3 bases are TGTGCCAGCACCCAACTAGCGGGGGGGCCCGGGGAGCTGTTTTTT. Translated: CASTQLAGGPGELFF.